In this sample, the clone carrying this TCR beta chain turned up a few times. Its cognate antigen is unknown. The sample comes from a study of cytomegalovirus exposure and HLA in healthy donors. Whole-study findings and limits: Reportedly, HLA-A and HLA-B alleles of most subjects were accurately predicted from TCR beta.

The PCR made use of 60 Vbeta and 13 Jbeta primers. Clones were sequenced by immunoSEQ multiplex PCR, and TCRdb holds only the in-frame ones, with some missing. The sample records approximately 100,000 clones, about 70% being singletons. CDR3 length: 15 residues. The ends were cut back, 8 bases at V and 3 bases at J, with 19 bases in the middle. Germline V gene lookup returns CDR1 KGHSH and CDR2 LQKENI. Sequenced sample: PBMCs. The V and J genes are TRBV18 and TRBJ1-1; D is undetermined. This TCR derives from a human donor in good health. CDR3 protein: CASNPRAGSDTEAFF. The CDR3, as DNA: TGTGCCAGCAACCCGAGAGCGGGGTCGGACACTGAAGCTTTCTTT.